A single sample is the source of the 9 T cell receptor beta chains below, sequenced in a study of T cells in pancreatic ductal adenocarcinoma. Selected pancreatic ductal adenocarcinoma patients had undergone surgery without neoadjuvant therapy. This table comes from immunoSEQ multiplex PCR, and its TCRdb copy is limited to in-frame clones, with some not included. The sample carries 100,000 or so clones, 90% to 95% recorded once. Sequencing was performed on PBMCs. The receptors were sampled from a human donor with pancreatic ductal adenocarcinoma.

The chain uses TRBV30 and TRBJ2-2, with TRBD1 identical over 8 bases. The length of the CDR3 is 14 residues. Germline V gene data show CDR1 as GTSNPN and CDR2 as SVGIG (reference sequence). J was trimmed by 4 bases and V by 4 bases; bases with no gene match: 5. This CDR3 reads CAWTGGMSTGELFF. In DNA form, the CDR3 reads TGTGCCTGGACAGGGGGCATGAGCACCGGGGAGCTGTTTTTT. Together with reference TRBV30 and TRBJ2-2, the CDR3 gives the full variable domain: SQTIHQWPATLVQPVGSPLSLECTVEGTSNPNLYWYRQAAGRGLQLLFYSVGIGQISSEVPQNLSASRPQDRQFILSSKKLLLSDSGFYLCAWTGGMSTGELFFGEGSRLTVL.

The chain combines TRBV12-1 with TRBJ1-5. TRBV12-1 is a pseudogene segment. The CDR3 has 16 amino acids. The CDR3 is CASSLSLCRRNQPQHF. The CDR3 nucleotides are TGTGCCAGCAGCTTGAGCCTGTGTCGCCGGAATCAGCCCCAGCATTTT.

The chain combines TRBV9 with TRBJ2-7, with unresolved D. The CDR3 contains 14 residues. CDR1 and CDR2 from the germline V gene are SGDLS and YYNGEE. The V end was cut by 1 base, the J end by 1 base, with 9 bases between. Here the CDR3 reads CASSVLPQSYEQYF. In DNA, the CDR3 is TGTGCCAGCAGCGTACTGCCCCAGTCCTACGAGCAGTACTTC. The full variable domain, with the rest looked up from reference TRBV9 and TRBJ2-7, is DSGVTQTPKHLITATGQRVTLRCSPRSGDLSVYWYQQSLDQGLQFLIQYYNGEERAKGNILERFSAQQFPDLHSELNLSSLELGDSALYFCASSVLPQSYEQYFGPGTRLTVT.

As for this clone: At one end, the junction sequence differs from germline, possibly due to a read error. This chain connects TRBV28 to TRBJ1-2; D possibly corresponds to TRBD1 (6 bases). The germline V gene has CDR1 MDHEN and CDR2 SYDVKM. The CDR3 spans 12 residues. The CDR3 reads CASGLGARGYTF. The CDR3 region has the DNA TGTGCCAGCGGTTTGGGGGCGCGTGGCTACACCTTC.

V and J are TRBV6-5 and TRBJ1-3; 8 bases are shared with TRBD1. CDR3 size: 15 residues. Germline trimming cut 5 bases from V and 2 bases from J; bases unmatched to any gene: 5. Germline values: CDR1 MNHEY, CDR2 SVGAGI. For the CDR3, the DNA is TGTGCCAGCAGTACCACAGGGGGTCCTGGAAACACCATATATTTT. Translated: CASSTTGGPGNTIYF.

This rearrangement joins TRBV6-5 to TRBJ1-5; D may be TRBD1 (5 bases). Germline V gene lookup returns CDR1 MNHEY and CDR2 SVGAGI. This CDR3 region has 14 residues. V lost 6 bases to trimming and J lost 3 bases, with 12 bases between them. The DNA of the CDR3 is TGTGCCAGCAGCCTACGACAGAACAATCAGCCCCAGCATTTT. This sequence encodes CASSLRQNNQPQHF.

V is TRBV28 and J is TRBJ1-1; a possible D gene is TRBD1 (5 bases). V was cut by 6 bases and J by 10 bases, with 18 bases left in between. Germline CDR1 MDHEN, CDR2 SYDVKM. The CDR3 has 13 amino acids. The CDR3 loop reads CASSGGQGVGAFF. Here the CDR3 DNA reads TGTGCCAGCAGCGGTGGGCAGGGCGTAGGAGCTTTCTTT.

The V call is TRBV27, the J call TRBJ1-1; D may be TRBD1 (5 bases). The ends were cut back, 6 bases at V and 1 base at J, with 9 bases in the middle. The CDR3 consists of 13 residues. The germline V gene encodes CDR1 MNHEY and CDR2 SMNVEV (reference sequence). CDR3 residues: CASRKDRNTEAFF. The CDR3 DNA is TGTGCCAGCAGAAAAGACAGGAACACTGAAGCTTTCTTT.

The rearrangement joins TRBV4-3 to TRBJ2-7, with D unresolved. Trimming pared 0 bases from V and 2 bases from J, leaving 11 bases between. Germline V gives CDR1 LGHNA, CDR2 YSLEER. This CDR3 comprises 15 residues. CDR3 sequence: CASSQDDTVAYEQYF. The CDR3 DNA is TGCGCCAGCAGCCAAGATGATACGGTAGCCTACGAGCAGTACTTC.